This TCR beta chain was identified during a study of spatial heterogeneity in lung cancer (dated by TCRdb to the late 2010s). Background for the entire study: Beta-chain transcripts were consistently detected in greater numbers than alpha-chain transcripts, which likely reflects a higher abundance of beta-chain transcripts. TCR alpha and beta repertoires were quantitatively compared across multiple tumor regions, matched nontumor lung and blood in non-small cell lung cancer. In the raw uncorrected reads, each unique combination of TCR and UMI appeared more than ten times on average. The study linked features of the TCR repertoire to counts of nonsynonymous mutations, which were determined by whole-exome sequencing of tumor tissue. A strong correlation was found between TCR transcript counts in tumor regions and a T cell transcriptional module score from matched bulk RNA-seq. At surgery, both alpha and beta chains were TCR-sequenced in some 220 tumor regions, 63 to 80 matched nontumor lung samples and 50 to 60 PBMC samples.

The library relied on 5' RACE. TCRdb shows the sequencer as NextSeq 500. In the TCR library protocol, a unique molecular identifier was attached to each TCR cDNA molecule so that PCR and sequencing errors could be corrected. The authors' analysis ran thus. TCR identification, UMI-based error correction and CDR3 extraction were performed with Decombinator tools. TCRs above a frequency of 2 per 1,000, corresponding to the top 1% of the tumor frequency distribution, were defined as expanded. Expanded tumor TCRs were classed as regional if statistically deemed absent (corrected P<0.05) from at least one tumor region, otherwise ubiquitous. Renyi diversity was calculated using the R vegan package after each repertoire was subsampled 100 times to 5,000 TCRs. CDR3 similarity networks were built from amino acid triplet string-kernel similarity, with CDR3s being connected when pairwise similarity was above 0.82. TCRdb trimmed public reads at Q25 via fastp, called clones via MiXCR and kept in-frame beta chains. Identical CDR3 proteins give one entry, which carries the most common genes and DNA. For this entry, the V and J calls and clone size follow TCRdb and not the study's own pipeline. The sample table lists some 5,000 distinct CDR3 sequences, less than 35% of them with a count of one. The top ten hold roughly 25% of the sample.

V is pruned by 3 bases and J by 5 bases, leaving 23 bases of the junction without a gene match. Per the germline V gene (reference sequence), DFQATT is the CDR1 and SNEGSKA is the CDR2. The CDR3 spans 19 residues, from the cysteine through the phenylalanine. Only the CDR3 portion is preserved as DNA: 57 bases, with reading frame beginning at the first base. The label giving this sample's time point can be read as: sample taken at primary tumor resection. Donors were around 71 patients with early-stage, untreated non-small cell lung cancer from the lung TRACERx cohort. For TCR sequencing, whole RNA was extracted from tumor and nontumor lung tissue, or from cryopreserved PBMC samples, and no cell sorting was done. A patient was chosen for TCR sequencing only when enough RNA was available from at least two tumor regions. Before selection, tumor and adjacent nontumor lung specimens were reviewed by a lung pathologist.

This clonotype is labeled medium-sized (0.01 to 0.1%). Which antigen it targets is not known. No base quality information exists; no much larger clone differs at one position. Findings and caveats that apply to the study as a whole: The number of expanded intratumoral alpha and beta TCRs correlated with the tumor nonsynonymous mutation count. TCR-seq coverage of tumor T cells was estimated at only approximately 7% for alpha chains and around 14% for beta chains. The count of ubiquitous expanded TCRs correlated with the count of ubiquitous nonsynonymous mutations, and the count of regional expanded TCRs correlated with the count of regional nonsynonymous mutations. Additional single-cell paired TCR alpha and beta sequencing was considered necessary to confirm, at a functional level, the hypothesis that regional TCRs recognize regional mutations.

This sequence uses TRBV20-1 and TRBJ2-5, with 8 bases aligning to TRBD2. The sequence derives from a female donor with early-stage non-small cell lung cancer. This material consisted of lung tumor tissue, taken at surgery. The nucleotide sequence is given as TGCAGTGCTAGCCTTCCCTCTAACATCGGGACTAGGGGTGCCGAGACCCAGTACTTC. Its coded protein is CSASLPSNIGTRGAETQYF.